These 17 T cell receptor beta chains share one sample of origin, sequenced in a study of blood T cell repertoires in COVID-19. Clones were read by immunoSEQ multiplex PCR, and TCRdb kept only the in-frame ones, dropping some. This table has 150,000 to 190,000 clones, 65% to 90% appearing once. Sequenced input: peripheral blood. These receptors were collected from a woman aged 50 to 65 with acute or convalescent COVID-19.

This clone was picked up one time. The rearrangement joins TRBV7-2 to TRBJ2-3; no definite D call. Germline CDR1 SGHTA, CDR2 FQGNSA. V was cut by 5 bases and J by 2 bases, with 14 bases left in between. The CDR3 length is 15 residues. Here the CDR3 DNA reads TGTGCCAGCAGCCAAGGAGTAATCCTCACAGATACGCAGTATTTT. Its protein is CASSQGVILTDTQYF. The whole variable domain, remainder taken from reference TRBV7-2 and TRBJ2-3, is GAGVSQSPSNKVTEKGKDVELRCDPISGHTALYWYRQSLGQGLEFLIYFQGNSAPDKSGLPSDRFSAERTGGSVSTLTIQRTQQEDSAVYLCASSQGVILTDTQYFGPGTRLTVL.

V gene TRBV6-5 combines with J gene TRBJ1-5; D not certain. Trimming removed 7 bases from V and 0 bases from J, with 10 bases in between. Germline CDR1 is MNHEY and CDR2 is SVGAGI. This CDR3 has 14 amino acids. CDR3 sequence (DNA): TGTGCCAGCAATTTCGTAGCTAGCAATCAGCCCCAGCATTTT. Encoded protein: CASNFVASNQPQHF.

The chain employs TRBV15 and TRBJ1-5, with 7 bases lining up with TRBD1. The CDR3 consists of 15 residues. Germline V CDR1 and CDR2: LNHNV, YYDKDF (reference sequence). Losses at the gene ends were 3 bases for V and 3 bases for J; bases not matched to a gene: 5. The CDR3 region has the DNA TGTGCCACCAGCAGGGGGGGACAGCTCAATCAGCCCCAGCATTTT. Encoded protein: CATSRGGQLNQPQHF.

V and J are TRBV11-2 and TRBJ1-2, with D uncertain. Germline V gene lookup returns CDR1 SGHAT and CDR2 FQNNGV. Trimming took 1 base from V and 4 from J, leaving 10 bases between them. The CDR3 length is 14 residues. Here the CDR3 reads CASSLVSPIYGYTF. The CDR3 nucleotides read TGTGCCAGCAGCTTAGTGAGCCCGATCTATGGCTACACCTTC.

This sequence joins TRBV30 and TRBJ2-1, with 10 bases aligning to TRBD2. CDR3 length equals 12 residues. From germline, CDR1 is GTSNPN and CDR2 SVGIG (reference sequence). V shed 0 bases, J shed 14 bases, and the junction held 4 bases outside the gene matches. In DNA, the CDR3 is TGTGCCTGGAGTGTGGGAAGCGGGGGGGAGTTCTTC. Encoded protein: CAWSVGSGGEFF. Full variable domain (rest looked up from reference TRBV30 and TRBJ2-1): SQTIHQWPATLVQPVGSPLSLECTVEGTSNPNLYWYRQAAGRGLQLLFYSVGIGQISSEVPQNLSASRPQDRQFILSSKKLLLSDSGFYLCAWSVGSGGEFFGPGTRLTVL.

The rearrangement joins TRBV7-8 to TRBJ1-5; D is perhaps TRBD1 (6 bases). Germline V gives CDR1 SGHVS, CDR2 FQNEAQ. The CDR3 loop spans 15 amino acids. Trimming stripped 5 bases from V and 1 base from J, with 12 bases between. The chain's CDR3 is CASSQQGMSNQPQHF. The CDR3 region has the DNA TGTGCCAGCAGCCAACAGGGAATGAGCAATCAGCCCCAGCATTTT. The full variable domain, in which reference TRBV7-8 and TRBJ1-5 provide the parts outside the CDR3, is GAGVSQSPRYKVAKRGQDVALRCDPISGHVSLFWYQQALGQGPEFLTYFQNEAQLDKSGLPSDRFFAERPEGSVSTLKIQRTQQEDSAVYLCASSQQGMSNQPQHFGDGTRLSIL.

This chain joins TRBV28 and TRBJ1-3, with D unresolved. V dropped 1 base and J dropped 0 bases, with 10 bases sitting between them. The CDR3 is made up of 16 amino acids. CDR1 is MDHEN, CDR2 SYDVKM, per germline. The CDR3 DNA reads as TGTGCCAGCAGTTTATTACTGCGAAGCTCTGGAAACACCATATATTTT. This encodes CASSLLLRSSGNTIYF.

CDR3: CASSLRDYNYEQYF. In nucleotides, the CDR3 is TGTGCCAGCAGTCTCCGGGACTACAACTACGAGCAGTACTTC. The V call is TRBV6-2 or TRBV6-3, the J call TRBJ2-7, with 7 bases aligning to TRBD2. The CDR3 totals 14 residues. J was trimmed by 3 bases and V by 5 bases; bases with no gene match: 7. The germline V gene has CDR1 MNHEY and CDR2 SVGEGT.

The chain carries TRBV2 and TRBJ1-1, with TRBD1 matching over 7 bases. Germline V gives CDR1 SNHLY, CDR2 FYNNEI. Trimming took 1 base from V and 5 from J; bases not matched to a gene: 4. This CDR3 spans 14 amino acids. CDR3 protein: CASSEVSRGTEAFF. The CDR3 DNA is TGTGCCAGCAGTGAAGTTTCCAGGGGGACTGAAGCTTTCTTT.

V is TRBV2 and J is TRBJ2-3; TRBD2 is a possible D gene (6 bases). The germline V gene has CDR1 SNHLY and CDR2 FYNNEI. The CDR3 has 14 amino acids. Trimming shortened V by 5 bases and J by 4 bases, and 13 bases separated the two germline ends. The CDR3 spells CASSPSALADTQYF. In DNA form, the CDR3 reads TGTGCCAGCAGTCCTAGCGCATTAGCAGATACGCAGTATTTT.

V is TRBV3-1 (or the pseudogene TRBV3-2) and J is TRBJ2-5; possible D gene TRBD2, 5 bases. The germline CDR1 and CDR2 sequences are LGHDT and YNNKEL (reference sequence). The germline V and J ends were trimmed by 8 bases and 5 bases, with 15 bases remaining between them. The CDR3 is made up of 13 amino acids. This CDR3 is CASVNSRRETQYF. The CDR3, as DNA: TGTGCCAGCGTGAACTCCAGGAGGGAGACCCAGTACTTC.

The rearrangement joins TRBV3-1 (or the pseudogene TRBV3-2) to TRBJ2-7; 9 bases match TRBD2. Trimming at V came to 0 bases and at J to 4 bases, leaving 13 bases not matched to a gene. The CDR3 runs 18 residues. Germline V gene sequence: CDR1 LGHDT, CDR2 YNNKEL (reference sequence). CDR3 nucleotide sequence: TGTGCCAGCAGCCAAGACAGGGGGACTAGCCCCAAGACTTACGAGCAGTACTTC. Translated: CASSQDRGTSPKTYEQYF.

The chain joins TRBV6-2 or TRBV6-3 to TRBJ2-5; 11 positions agree with TRBD2. There are 15 residues in the CDR3. The germline V gene has CDR1 MNHEY and CDR2 SVGEGT. After removal of 6 bases from V and 1 base from J, the junction contained 4 bases not matched to a gene. CDR3 amino acids: CASSRGTSGQETQYF. The CDR3 coding sequence is TGTGCCAGCAGCCGCGGGACTAGCGGCCAAGAGACCCAGTACTTC.

The chain has TRBV28 and TRBJ2-2; weak D call: TRBD1 (6 bases). Germline CDR1 MDHEN, CDR2 SYDVKM. CDR3 length equals 16 residues. V lost 5 bases to trimming and J lost 2 bases, with 15 bases between them. In nucleotides, the CDR3 is TGTGCCAGCAGTCGAGGACAGCCGATTAACACCGGGGAGCTGTTTTTT. As protein: CASSRGQPINTGELFF. The variable domain in full, completed from reference TRBV28 and TRBJ2-2, reads DVKVTQSSRYLVKRTGEKVFLECVQDMDHENMFWYRQDPGLGLRLIYFSYDVKMKEKGDIPEGYSVSREKKERFSLILESASTNQTSMYLCASSRGQPINTGELFFGEGSRLTVL.

The V call is TRBV28, the J call TRBJ1-5, with a possible D match to TRBD1 (5 bases). Trimming removed 7 bases at V and 0 bases at J, with 16 bases between. The CDR3 totals 16 residues. Germline values: CDR1 MDHEN, CDR2 SYDVKM. CDR3 nucleotide sequence: TGTGCCAGCAAAAGAGAAGGGGCCTATAGCAATCAGCCCCAGCATTTT. Amino acid sequence: CASKREGAYSNQPQHF.

The gene calls are TRBV5-1 and TRBJ2-5, with 8 bases matching TRBD1. Germline lookup yields CDR1 SGHRS and CDR2 YFSETQ. V shed 3 bases, J shed 1 base, and the junction held 8 bases outside the gene matches. CDR3 length: 16 residues. In nucleotides, the CDR3 is TGCGCCAGCAGCTCGCAGGGGGCGCCGGCCCAAGAGACCCAGTACTTC. Translating it yields CASSSQGAPAQETQYF.

This chain connects TRBV7-3 to TRBJ2-1; TRBD1 aligns across 7 bases. V dropped 3 bases and J dropped 5; count of bases not matched to a gene: 4. This CDR3 has 14 residues. Germline loops: CDR1 SGHTA, CDR2 FQGTGA. The CDR3 loop reads CASSLWDRDNEQFF. CDR3 nucleotides: TGTGCCAGCAGCTTGTGGGACAGAGACAATGAGCAGTTCTTC. Filled out from reference TRBV7-3 and TRBJ2-1, the complete variable domain reads GAGVSQTPSNKVTEKGKYVELRCDPISGHTALYWYRQSLGQGPEFLIYFQGTGAADDSGLPNDRFFAVRPEGSVSTLKIQRTERGDSAVYLCASSLWDRDNEQFFGPGTRLTVL.